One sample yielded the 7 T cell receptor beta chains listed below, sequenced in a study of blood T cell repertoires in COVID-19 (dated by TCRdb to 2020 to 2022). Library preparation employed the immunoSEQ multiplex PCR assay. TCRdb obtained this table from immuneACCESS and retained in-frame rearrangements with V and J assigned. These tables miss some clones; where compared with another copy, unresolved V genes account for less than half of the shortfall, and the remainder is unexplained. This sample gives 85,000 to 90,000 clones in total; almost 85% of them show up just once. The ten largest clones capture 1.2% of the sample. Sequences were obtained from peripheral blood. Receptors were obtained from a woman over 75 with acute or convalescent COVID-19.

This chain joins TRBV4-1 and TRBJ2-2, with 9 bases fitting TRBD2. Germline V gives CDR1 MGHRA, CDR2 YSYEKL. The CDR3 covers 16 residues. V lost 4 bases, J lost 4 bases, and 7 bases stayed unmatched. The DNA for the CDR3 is TGCGCCAGCAGCCTTCAGCGGGAGGTAATCACCGGGGAGCTGTTTTTT. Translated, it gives CASSLQREVITGELFF.

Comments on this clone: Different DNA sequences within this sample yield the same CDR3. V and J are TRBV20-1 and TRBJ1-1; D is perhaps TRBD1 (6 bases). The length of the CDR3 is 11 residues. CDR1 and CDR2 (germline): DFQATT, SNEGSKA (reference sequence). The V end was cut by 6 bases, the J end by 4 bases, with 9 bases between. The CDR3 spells CSARGGTEAFF. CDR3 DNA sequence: TGCAGTGCAAGGGGGGGCACTGAAGCTTTCTTT.

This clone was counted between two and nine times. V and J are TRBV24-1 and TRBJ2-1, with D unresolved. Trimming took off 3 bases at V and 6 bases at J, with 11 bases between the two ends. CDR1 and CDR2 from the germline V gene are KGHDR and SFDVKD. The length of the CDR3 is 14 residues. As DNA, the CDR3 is TGTGCCACCAGTGATGCCCGGGTTTCCAATGAGCAGTTCTTC. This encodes CATSDARVSNEQFF.

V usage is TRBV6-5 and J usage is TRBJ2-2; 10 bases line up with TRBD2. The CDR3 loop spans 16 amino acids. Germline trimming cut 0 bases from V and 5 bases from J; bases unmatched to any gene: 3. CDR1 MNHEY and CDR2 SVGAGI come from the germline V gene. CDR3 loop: CASSYSRTSGTGELFF. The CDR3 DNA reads TGTGCCAGCAGTTACTCCCGGACTAGCGGAACCGGGGAGCTGTTTTTT.

The CDR3 loop reads CATSDPRTSGIEQFF. CDR3 bases: TGTGCCACCAGTGATCCCAGGACTAGCGGGATTGAGCAGTTCTTC. The rearrangement links TRBV24-1 to TRBJ2-1, with TRBD2 matching 12 bases. The germline V gene has CDR1 KGHDR and CDR2 SFDVKD. The junction had 5 bases not matched to a gene; V was cut back by 3 bases and J by 9 bases. The CDR3 loop spans 15 amino acids.

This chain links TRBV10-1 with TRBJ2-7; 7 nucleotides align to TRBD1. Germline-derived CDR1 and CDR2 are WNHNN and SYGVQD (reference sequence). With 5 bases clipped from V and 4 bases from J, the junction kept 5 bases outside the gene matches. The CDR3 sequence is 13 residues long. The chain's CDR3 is CASSPETGYEQYF. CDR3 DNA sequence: TGCGCCAGCAGTCCGGAGACAGGGTACGAGCAGTACTTC.

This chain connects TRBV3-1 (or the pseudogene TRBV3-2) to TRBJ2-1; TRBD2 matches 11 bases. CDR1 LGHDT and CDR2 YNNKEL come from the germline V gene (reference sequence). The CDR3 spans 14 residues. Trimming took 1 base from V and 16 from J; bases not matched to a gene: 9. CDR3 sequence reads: CASSQGPSGGHLFF. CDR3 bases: TGTGCCAGCAGCCAAGGACCTAGCGGGGGGCACCTTTTCTTC.